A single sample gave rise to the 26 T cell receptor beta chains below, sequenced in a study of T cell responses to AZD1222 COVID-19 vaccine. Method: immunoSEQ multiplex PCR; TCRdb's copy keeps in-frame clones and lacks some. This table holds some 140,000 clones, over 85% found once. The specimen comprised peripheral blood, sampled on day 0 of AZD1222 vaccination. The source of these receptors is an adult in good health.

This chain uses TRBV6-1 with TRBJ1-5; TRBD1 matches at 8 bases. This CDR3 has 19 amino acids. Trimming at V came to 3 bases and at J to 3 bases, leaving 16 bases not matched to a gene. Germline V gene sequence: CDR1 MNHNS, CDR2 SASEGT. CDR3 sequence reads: CASSDPGAGQEGFNQPQHF. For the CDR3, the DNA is TGTGCCAGCAGTGACCCTGGGGCGGGACAGGAGGGTTTCAATCAGCCCCAGCATTTT.

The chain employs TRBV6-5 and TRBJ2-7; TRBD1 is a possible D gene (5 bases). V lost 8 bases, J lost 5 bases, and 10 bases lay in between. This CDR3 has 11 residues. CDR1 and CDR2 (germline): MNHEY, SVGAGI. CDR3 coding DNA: TGTGCCAGCGGGCAGGGTGACGAGCAGTACTTC. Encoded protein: CASGQGDEQYF.

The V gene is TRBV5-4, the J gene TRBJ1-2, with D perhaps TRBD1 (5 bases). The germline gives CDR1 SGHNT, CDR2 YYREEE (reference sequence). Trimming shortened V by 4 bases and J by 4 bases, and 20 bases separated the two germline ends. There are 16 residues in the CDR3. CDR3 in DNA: TGTGCCAGCAGCCCCGATCTGACGGGACGGGTCTATGGCTACACCTTC. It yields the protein CASSPDLTGRVYGYTF.

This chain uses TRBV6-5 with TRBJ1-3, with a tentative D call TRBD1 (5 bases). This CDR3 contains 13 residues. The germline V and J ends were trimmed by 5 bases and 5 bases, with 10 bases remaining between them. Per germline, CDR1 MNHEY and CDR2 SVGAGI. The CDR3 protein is CASSTPGRNTIYF. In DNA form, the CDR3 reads TGTGCCAGCAGTACGCCAGGGCGAAACACCATATATTTT.

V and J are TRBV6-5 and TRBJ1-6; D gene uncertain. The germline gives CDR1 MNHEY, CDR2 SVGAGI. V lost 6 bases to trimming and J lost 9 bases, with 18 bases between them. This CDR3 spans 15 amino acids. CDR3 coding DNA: TGTGCCAGCAGCCCCATACAGATGCGGAGTTCACCCCTCCACTTT. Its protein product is CASSPIQMRSSPLHF.

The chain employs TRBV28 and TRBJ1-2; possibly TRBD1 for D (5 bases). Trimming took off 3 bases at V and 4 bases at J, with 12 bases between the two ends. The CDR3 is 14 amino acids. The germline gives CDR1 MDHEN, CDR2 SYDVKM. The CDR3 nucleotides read TGTGCCAGCAGTTTGGGCAGGGTCGGCTATGGCTACACCTTC. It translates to CASSLGRVGYGYTF.

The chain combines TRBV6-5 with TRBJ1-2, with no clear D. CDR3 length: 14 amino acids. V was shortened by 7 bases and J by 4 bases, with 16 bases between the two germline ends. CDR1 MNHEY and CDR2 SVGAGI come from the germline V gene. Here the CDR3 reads CASNNWVGLYGYTF. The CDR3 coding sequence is TGTGCCAGCAATAATTGGGTTGGGCTCTATGGCTACACCTTC.

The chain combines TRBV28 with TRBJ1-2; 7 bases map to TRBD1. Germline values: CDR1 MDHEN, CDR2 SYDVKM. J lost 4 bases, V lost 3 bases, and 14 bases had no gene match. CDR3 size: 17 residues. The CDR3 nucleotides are TGTGCCAGCAGTTTTACCGGGACAGTCGGCCTTGGCTATGGCTACACCTTC. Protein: CASSFTGTVGLGYGYTF.

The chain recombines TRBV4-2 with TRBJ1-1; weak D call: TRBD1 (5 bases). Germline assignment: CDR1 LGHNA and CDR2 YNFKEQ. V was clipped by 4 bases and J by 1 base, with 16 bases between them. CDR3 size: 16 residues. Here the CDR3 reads CASSPLLPGANTEAFF. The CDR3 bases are TGTGCCAGCAGCCCTTTACTCCCCGGGGCGAACACTGAAGCTTTCTTT.

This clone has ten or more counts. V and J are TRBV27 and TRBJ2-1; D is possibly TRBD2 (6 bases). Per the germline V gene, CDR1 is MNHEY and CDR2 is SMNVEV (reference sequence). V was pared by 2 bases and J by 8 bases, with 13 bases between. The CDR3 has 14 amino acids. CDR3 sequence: CASSLGGFRDEQFF. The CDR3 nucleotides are TGTGCCAGCAGTTTAGGGGGGTTTCGAGATGAGCAGTTCTTC.

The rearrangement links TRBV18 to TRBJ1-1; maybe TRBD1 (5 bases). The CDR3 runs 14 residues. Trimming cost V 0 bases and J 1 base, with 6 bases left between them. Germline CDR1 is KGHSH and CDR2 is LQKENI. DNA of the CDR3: TGTGCCAGCTCACCACCCGACAGGAACACTGAAGCTTTCTTT. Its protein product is CASSPPDRNTEAFF.

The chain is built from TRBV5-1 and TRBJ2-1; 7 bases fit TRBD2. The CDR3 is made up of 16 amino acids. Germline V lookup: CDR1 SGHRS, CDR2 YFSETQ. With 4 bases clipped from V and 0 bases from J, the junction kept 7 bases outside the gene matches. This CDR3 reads CASSRGEGLSYNEQFF. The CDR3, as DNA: TGCGCCAGCAGCCGGGGGGAGGGCCTCTCCTACAATGAGCAGTTCTTC.

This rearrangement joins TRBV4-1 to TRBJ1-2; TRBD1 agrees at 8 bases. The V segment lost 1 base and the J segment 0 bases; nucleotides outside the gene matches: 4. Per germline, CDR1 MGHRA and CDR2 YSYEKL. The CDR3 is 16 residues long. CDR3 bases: TGCGCCAGCAGCCAAGCCCTGGACAGGGCTAACTATGGCTACACCTTC. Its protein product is CASSQALDRANYGYTF.

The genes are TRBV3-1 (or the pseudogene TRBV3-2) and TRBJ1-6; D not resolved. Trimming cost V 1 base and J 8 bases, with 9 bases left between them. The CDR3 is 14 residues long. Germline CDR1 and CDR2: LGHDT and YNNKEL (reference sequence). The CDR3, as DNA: TGTGCCAGCAGCCAAGTTGGGAGTGATTCACCCCTCCACTTT. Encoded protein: CASSQVGSDSPLHF.

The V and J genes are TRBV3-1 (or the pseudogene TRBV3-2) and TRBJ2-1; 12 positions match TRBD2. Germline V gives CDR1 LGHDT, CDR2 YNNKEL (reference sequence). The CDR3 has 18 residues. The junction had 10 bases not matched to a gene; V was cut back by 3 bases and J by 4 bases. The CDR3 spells CASSHQGLAGIIYNEQFF. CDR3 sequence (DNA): TGTGCCAGCAGCCATCAAGGACTAGCGGGGATCATTTACAATGAGCAGTTCTTC.

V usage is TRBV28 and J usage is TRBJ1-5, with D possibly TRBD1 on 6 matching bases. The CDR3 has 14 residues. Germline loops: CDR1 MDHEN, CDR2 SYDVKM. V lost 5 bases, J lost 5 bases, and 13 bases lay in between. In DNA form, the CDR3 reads TGTGCCAGCAGTACACAGGGAGGGGATCAGCCCCAGCATTTT. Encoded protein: CASSTQGGDQPQHF.

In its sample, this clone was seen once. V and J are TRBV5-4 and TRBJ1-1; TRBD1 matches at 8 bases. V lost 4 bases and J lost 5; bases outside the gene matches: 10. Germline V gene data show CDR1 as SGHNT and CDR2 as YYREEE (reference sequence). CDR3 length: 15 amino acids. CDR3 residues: CASSPNQGARTEAFF. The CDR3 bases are TGTGCCAGCAGCCCAAATCAGGGGGCGCGGACTGAAGCTTTCTTT.

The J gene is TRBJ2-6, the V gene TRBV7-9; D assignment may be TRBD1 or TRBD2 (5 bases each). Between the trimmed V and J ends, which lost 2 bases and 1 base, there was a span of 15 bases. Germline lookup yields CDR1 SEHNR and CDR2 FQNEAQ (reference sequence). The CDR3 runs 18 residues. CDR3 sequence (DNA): TGTGCCAGCAGCTTAATGGTCGGGGCAGGATCTGGGGCCAACGTCCTGACTTTC. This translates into CASSLMVGAGSGANVLTF.

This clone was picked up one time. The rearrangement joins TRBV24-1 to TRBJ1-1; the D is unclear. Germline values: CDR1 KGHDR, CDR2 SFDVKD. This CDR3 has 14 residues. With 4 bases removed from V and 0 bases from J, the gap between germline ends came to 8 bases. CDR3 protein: CATSEDGVNTEAFF. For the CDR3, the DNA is TGTGCCACCAGTGAAGACGGTGTGAACACTGAAGCTTTCTTT.

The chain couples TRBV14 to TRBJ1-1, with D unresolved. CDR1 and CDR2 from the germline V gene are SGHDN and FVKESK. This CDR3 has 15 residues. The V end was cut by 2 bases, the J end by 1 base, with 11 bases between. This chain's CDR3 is CASSQFRGKNTEAFF. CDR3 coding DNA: TGTGCCAGCAGCCAATTCCGCGGGAAGAACACTGAAGCTTTCTTT.

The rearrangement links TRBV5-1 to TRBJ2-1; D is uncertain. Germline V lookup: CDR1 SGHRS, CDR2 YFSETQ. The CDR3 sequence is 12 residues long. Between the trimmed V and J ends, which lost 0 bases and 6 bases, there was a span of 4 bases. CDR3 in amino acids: CASSLVFNEQFF. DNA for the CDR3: TGCGCCAGCAGCTTGGTGTTCAATGAGCAGTTCTTC.

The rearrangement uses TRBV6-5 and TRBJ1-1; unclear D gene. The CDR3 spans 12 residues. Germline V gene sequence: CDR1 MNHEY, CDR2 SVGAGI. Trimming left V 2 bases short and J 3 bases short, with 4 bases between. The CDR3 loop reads CASSYGDTEAFF. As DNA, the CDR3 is TGTGCCAGCAGTTACGGAGACACTGAAGCTTTCTTT.

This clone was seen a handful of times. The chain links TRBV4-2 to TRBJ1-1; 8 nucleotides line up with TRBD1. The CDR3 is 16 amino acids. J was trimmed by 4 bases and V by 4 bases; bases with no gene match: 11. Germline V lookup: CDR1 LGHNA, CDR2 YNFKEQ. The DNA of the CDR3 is TGTGCCAGCAGCCCGATGGGACAGGCCGGGGCCACTGAAGCTTTCTTT. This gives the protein CASSPMGQAGATEAFF.

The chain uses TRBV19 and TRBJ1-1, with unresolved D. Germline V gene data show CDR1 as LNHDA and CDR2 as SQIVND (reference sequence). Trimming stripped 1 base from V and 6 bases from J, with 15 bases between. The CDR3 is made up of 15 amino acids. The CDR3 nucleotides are TGTGCCAGTAGTATAGCTGGCAGCTTTAGGGCTGAAGCTTTCTTT. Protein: CASSIAGSFRAEAFF.

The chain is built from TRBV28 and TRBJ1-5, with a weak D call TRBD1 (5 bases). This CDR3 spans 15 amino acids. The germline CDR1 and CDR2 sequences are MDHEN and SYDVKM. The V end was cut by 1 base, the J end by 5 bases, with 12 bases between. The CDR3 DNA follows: TGTGCCAGCAGTTTATTACCCGGGGCAGATCAGCCCCAGCATTTT. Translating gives CASSLLPGADQPQHF.

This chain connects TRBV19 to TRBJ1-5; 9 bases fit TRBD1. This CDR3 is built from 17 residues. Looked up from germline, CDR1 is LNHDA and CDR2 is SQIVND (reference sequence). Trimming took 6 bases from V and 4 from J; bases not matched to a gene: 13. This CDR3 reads CASRPAGTGLGNQPQHF. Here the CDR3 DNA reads TGTGCCAGTAGACCCGCCGGGACAGGGTTAGGTAATCAGCCCCAGCATTTT.